The sample holds a few counts of the clone carrying this TCR beta chain. V was clipped by 2 bases and J by 0 bases, with 15 bases between them. In germline, CDR1 is LGHDT, CDR2 YNNKEL (reference sequence). The CDR3 is 17 amino acids. This entry is derived from a study of blood T cell repertoires in COVID-19. About the study: From T cells, B-cell-depleted T cells, or PBMCs came the material, which was cDNA or gDNA.

Original analysis: Nucleated cell counts were estimated from reference gene primer amplification. Clones were sequenced by immunoSEQ multiplex PCR, and TCRdb holds only the in-frame ones, with some missing. The V and J calls and clone size were taken over from that table, and D and trimming were inferred from the DNA. In the table there are approximately 53,000 clones, about 83% of which are singletons. The sample consisted of peripheral blood. J is TRBJ2-3 and V is TRBV3-1 (or the pseudogene TRBV3-2), with D possibly being TRBD2 (6 bases). The clonotype comes from a middle-aged man with acute or convalescent COVID-19. CDR3 nucleotides: TGTGCCAGCAGCCAATTCGGTAGCGGAAAGAGCACAGATACGCAGTATTTT. Translation: CASSQFGSGKSTDTQYF.